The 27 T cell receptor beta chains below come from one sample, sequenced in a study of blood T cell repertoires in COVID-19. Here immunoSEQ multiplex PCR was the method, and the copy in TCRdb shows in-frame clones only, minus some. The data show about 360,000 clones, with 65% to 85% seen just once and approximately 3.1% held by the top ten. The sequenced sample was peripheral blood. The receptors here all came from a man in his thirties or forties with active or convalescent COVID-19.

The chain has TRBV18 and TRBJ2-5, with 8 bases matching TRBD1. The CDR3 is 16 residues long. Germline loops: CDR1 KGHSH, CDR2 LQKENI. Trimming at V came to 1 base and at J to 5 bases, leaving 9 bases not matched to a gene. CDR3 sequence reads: CASSPLARGQSETQYF. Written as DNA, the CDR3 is TGTGCCAGCTCACCACTTGCCAGGGGGCAGAGTGAGACCCAGTACTTC.

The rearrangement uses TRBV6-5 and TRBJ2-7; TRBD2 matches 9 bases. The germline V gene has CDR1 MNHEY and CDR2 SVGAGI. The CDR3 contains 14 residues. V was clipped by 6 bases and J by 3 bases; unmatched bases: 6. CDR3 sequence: CASRALAGSYEQYF. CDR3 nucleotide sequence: TGTGCCAGCAGGGCCCTAGCGGGGAGCTACGAGCAGTACTTC.

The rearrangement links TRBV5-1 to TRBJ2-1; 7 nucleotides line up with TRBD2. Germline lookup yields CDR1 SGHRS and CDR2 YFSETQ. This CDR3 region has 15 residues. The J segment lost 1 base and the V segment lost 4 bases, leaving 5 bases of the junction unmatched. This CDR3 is CASSIGGSSYNEQFF. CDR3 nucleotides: TGCGCCAGCAGCATAGGCGGGAGTTCCTACAATGAGCAGTTCTTC.

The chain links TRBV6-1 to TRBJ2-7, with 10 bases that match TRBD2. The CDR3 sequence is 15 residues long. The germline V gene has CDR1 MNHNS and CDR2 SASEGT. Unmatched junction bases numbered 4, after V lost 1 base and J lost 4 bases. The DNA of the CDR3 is TGTGCCAGCAGTGAAGGTAGTAGCGGGAGGTACGAGCAGTACTTC. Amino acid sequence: CASSEGSSGRYEQYF.

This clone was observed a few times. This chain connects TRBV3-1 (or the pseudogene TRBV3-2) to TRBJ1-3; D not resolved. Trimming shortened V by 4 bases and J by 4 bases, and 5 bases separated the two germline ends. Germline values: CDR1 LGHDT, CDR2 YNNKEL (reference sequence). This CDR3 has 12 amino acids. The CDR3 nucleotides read TGTGCCAGCAGCCCCTCGGGAAACACCATATATTTT. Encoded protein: CASSPSGNTIYF.

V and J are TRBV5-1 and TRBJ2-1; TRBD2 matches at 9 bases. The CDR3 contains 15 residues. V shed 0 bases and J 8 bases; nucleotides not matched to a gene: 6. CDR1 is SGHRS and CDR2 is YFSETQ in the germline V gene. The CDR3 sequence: CASSLGTSVRDEQFF. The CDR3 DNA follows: TGCGCCAGCAGCTTGGGGACTAGCGTCAGGGATGAGCAGTTCTTC. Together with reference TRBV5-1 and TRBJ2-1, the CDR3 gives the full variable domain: KAGVTQTPRYLIKTRGQQVTLSCSPISGHRSVSWYQQTPGQGLQFLFEYFSETQRNKGNFPGRFSGRQFSNSRSEMNVSTLELGDSALYLCASSLGTSVRDEQFFGPGTRLTVL.

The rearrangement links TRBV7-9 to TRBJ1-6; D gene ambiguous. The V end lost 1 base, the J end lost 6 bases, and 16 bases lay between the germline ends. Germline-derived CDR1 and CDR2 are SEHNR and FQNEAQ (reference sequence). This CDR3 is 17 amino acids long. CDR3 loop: CASSLGFAPTGNSPLHF. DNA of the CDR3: TGTGCCAGCAGCTTAGGGTTCGCCCCGACGGGTAATTCACCCCTCCACTTT.

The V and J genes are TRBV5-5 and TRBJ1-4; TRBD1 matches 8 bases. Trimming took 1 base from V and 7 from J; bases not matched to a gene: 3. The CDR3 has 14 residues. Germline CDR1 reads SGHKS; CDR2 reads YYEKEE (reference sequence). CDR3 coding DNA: TGTGCCAGCAGCTTGACAGGGGGAGCTGAAAAACTGTTTTTT. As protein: CASSLTGGAEKLFF.

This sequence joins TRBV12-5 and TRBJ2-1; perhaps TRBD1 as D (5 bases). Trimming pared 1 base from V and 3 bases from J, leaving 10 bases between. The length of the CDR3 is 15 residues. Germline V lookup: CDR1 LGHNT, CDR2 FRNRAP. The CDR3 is CASGLGTSIYNEQFF. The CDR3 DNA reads TGTGCTAGTGGTTTGGGGACAAGCATCTACAATGAGCAGTTCTTC.

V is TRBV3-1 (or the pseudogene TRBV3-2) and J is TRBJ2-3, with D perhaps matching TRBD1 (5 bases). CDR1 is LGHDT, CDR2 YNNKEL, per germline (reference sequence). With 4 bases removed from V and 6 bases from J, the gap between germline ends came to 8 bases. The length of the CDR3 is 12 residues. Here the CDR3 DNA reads TGTGCCAGCAGCCCGCAGGGTGATACGCAGTATTTT. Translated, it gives CASSPQGDTQYF.

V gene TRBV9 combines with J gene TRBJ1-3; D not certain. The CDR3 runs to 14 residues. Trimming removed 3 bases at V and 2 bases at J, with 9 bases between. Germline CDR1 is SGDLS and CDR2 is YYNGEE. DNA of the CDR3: TGTGCCAGCAGCGCCGAGGTGGCTGGAAACACCATATATTTT. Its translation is CASSAEVAGNTIYF.

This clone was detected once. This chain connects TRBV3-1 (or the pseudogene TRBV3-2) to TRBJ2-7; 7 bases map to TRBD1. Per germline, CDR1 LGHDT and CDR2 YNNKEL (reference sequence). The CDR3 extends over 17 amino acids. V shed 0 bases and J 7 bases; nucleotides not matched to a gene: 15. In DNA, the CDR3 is TGTGCCAGCAGCCAAGATAAGGGTACAGGGGAATGTTGGGAGCAGTACTTC. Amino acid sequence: CASSQDKGTGECWEQYF.

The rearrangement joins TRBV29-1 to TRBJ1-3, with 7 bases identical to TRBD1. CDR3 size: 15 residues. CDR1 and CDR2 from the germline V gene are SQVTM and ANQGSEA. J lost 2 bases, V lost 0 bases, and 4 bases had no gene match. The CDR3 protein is CSVEDPGQPGNTIYF. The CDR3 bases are TGCAGCGTTGAAGATCCGGGACAGCCTGGAAACACCATATATTTT.

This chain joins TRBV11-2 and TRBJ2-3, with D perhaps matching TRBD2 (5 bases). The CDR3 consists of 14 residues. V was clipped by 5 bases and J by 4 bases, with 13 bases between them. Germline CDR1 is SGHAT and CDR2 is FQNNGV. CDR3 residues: CASSPGVGADTQYF. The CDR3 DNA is TGTGCCAGCAGCCCCGGGGTGGGTGCAGATACGCAGTATTTT. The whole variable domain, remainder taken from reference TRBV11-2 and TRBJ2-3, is EAGVAQSPRYKIIEKRQSVAFWCNPISGHATLYWYQQILGQGPKLLIQFQNNGVVDDSQLPKDRFSAERLKGVDSTLKIQPAKLEDSAVYLCASSPGVGADTQYFGPGTRLTVL.

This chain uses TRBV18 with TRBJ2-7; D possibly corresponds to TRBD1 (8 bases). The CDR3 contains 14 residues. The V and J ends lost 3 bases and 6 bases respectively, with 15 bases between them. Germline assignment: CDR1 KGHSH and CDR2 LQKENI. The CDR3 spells CASSPSTGEGEQYF. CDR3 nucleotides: TGTGCCAGCTCACCTTCGACAGGGGAGGGCGAGCAGTACTTC.

The CDR3 spells CASRVPVATLEAFF. In DNA form, the CDR3 reads TGTGCCAGCAGAGTCCCCGTAGCTACGCTTGAAGCTTTCTTT. The chain uses TRBV7-3 and TRBJ1-1, with no clear D. This CDR3 has 14 residues. Germline V lookup: CDR1 SGHTA, CDR2 FQGTGA. Trimming took 6 bases from V and 7 from J, leaving 18 bases between them.

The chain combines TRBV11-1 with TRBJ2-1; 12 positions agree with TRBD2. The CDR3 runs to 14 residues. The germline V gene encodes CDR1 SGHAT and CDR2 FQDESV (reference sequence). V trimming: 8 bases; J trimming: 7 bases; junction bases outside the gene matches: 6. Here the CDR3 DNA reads TGTGCCAGCGGTCTAGCGGGAGGGAGTAATGAGCAGTTCTTC. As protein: CASGLAGGSNEQFF.

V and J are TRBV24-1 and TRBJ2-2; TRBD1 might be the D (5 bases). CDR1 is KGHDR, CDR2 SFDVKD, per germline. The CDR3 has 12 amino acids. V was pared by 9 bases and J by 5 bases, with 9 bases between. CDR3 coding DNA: TGTGCCACCTCAGGGCGAACCGGGGAGCTGTTTTTT. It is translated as CATSGRTGELFF.

Written as DNA, the CDR3 is TGTGCCAGCAGCGTAGGGGCCCGGGACAGGGGAGAGACCCAGTACTTC. This encodes CASSVGARDRGETQYF. The chain joins TRBV9 to TRBJ2-5, with TRBD1 matching 10 bases. Germline V gives CDR1 SGDLS, CDR2 YYNGEE. Germline trimming cut 0 bases from V and 4 bases from J; bases unmatched to any gene: 6. The CDR3 covers 16 residues.

The DNA of the CDR3 is TGTGCCAGCAGCTTGACCCCGGGGGTCTACACCGGGGAGCTGTTTTTT. Protein product: CASSLTPGVYTGELFF. The chain has TRBV5-4 and TRBJ2-2; tentative D call: TRBD2 (6 bases). Trimming took off 1 base at V and 3 bases at J, with 13 bases between the two ends. This CDR3 has 16 residues. CDR1 and CDR2 (germline): SGHNT, YYREEE (reference sequence).

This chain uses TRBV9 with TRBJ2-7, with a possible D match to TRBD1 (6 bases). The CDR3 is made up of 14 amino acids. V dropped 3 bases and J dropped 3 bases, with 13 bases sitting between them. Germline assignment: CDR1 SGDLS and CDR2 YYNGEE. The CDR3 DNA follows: TGTGCCAGCAGCGCCCAGGACAGCGGCTACGAGCAGTACTTC. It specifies CASSAQDSGYEQYF.

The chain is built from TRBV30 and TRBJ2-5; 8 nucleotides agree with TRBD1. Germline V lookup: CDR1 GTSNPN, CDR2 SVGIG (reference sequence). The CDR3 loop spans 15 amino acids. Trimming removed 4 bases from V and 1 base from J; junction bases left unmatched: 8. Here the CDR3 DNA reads TGTGCCTGGACCCCACTTACAGGGGGCCAAGAGACCCAGTACTTC. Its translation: CAWTPLTGGQETQYF. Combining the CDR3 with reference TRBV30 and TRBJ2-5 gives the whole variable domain SQTIHQWPATLVQPVGSPLSLECTVEGTSNPNLYWYRQAAGRGLQLLFYSVGIGQISSEVPQNLSASRPQDRQFILSSKKLLLSDSGFYLCAWTPLTGGQETQYFGPGTRLLVL.

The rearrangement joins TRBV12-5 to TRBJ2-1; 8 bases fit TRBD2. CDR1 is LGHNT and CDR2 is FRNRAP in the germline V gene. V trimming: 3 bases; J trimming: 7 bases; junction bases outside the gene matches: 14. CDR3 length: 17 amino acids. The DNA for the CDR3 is TGTGCTAGTGGTTTACTGACGGGGGGGGTCAGAAGGAATGAGCAGTTCTTC. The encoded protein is CASGLLTGGVRRNEQFF.

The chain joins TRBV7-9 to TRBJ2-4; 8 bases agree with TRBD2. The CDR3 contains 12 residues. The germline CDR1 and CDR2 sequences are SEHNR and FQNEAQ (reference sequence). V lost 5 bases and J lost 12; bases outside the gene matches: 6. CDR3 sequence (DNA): TGTGCCAGCAGCGGGACACTAGCGGCTCAGTACTTC. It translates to CASSGTLAAQYF.

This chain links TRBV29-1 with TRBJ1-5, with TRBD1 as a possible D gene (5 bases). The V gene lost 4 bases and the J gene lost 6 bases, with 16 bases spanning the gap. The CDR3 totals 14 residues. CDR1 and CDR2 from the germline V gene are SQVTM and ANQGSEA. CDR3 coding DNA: TGCAGCGTTGGAATGCAGGGCGGGGGTCAGCCCCAGCATTTT. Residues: CSVGMQGGGQPQHF.

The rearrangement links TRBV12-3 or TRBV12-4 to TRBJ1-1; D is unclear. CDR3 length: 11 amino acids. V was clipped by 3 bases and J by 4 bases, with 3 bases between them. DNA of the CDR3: TGTGCCAGCAGTTTGAGCACTGAAGCTTTCTTT. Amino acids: CASSLSTEAFF.

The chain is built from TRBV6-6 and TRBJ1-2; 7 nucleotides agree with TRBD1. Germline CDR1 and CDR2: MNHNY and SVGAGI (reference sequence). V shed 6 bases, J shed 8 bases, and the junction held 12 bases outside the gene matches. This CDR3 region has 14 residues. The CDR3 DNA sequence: TGTGCCAGCAGACTACCCGGGACGGACAGGGGCTACACCTTC. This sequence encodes CASRLPGTDRGYTF.